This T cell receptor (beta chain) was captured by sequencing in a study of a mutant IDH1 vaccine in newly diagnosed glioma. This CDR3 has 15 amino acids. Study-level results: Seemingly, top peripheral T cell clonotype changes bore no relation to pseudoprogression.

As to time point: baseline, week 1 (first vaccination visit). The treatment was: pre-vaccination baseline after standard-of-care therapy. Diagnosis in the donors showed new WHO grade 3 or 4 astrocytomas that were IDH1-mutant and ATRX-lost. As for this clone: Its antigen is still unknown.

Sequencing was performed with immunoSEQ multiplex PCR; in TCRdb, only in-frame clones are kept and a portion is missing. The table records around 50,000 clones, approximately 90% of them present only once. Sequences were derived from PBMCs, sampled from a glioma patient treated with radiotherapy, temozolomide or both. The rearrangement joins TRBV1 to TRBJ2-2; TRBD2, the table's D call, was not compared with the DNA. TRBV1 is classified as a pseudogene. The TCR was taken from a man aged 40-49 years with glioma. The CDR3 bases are TGCACCAGCAGTCTGACTAGCGGGAGTCCCGGGGAGCTGTTTTTT. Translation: CTSSLTSGSPGELFF.